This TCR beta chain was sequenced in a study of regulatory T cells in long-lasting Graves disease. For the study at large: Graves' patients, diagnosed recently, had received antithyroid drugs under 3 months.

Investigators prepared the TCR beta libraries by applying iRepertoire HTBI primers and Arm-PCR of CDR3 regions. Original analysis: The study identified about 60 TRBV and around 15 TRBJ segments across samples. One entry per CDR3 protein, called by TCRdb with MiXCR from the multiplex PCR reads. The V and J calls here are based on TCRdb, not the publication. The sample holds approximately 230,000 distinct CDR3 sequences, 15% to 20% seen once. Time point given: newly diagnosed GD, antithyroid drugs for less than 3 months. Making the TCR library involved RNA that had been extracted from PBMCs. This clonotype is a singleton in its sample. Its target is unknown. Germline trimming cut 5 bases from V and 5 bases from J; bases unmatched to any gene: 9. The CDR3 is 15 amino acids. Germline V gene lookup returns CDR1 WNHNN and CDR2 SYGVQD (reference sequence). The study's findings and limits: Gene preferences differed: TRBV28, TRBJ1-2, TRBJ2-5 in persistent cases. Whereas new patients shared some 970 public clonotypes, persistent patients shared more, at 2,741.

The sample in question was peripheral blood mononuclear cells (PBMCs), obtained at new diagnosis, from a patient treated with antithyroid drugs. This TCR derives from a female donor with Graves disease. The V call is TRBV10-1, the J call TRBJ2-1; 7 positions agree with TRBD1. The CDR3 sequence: CASSSPGQLNNEQFF. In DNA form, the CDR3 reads TGCGCCAGCAGTAGCCCGGGACAGCTCAACAATGAGCAGTTCTTC.